The clone carrying this T cell receptor (beta chain) has only a few counts. The data stem from a study of tumor-infiltrating lymphocytes in primary liver carcinoma. Investigators took RNA and DNA out together from 20-30 mg of unsorted bulk tissue. CDR1 and CDR2 from the germline V gene are MNHEY and SVGAGI. Trimming took 10 bases from V and 1 from J, leaving 19 bases between them. This CDR3 region has 15 residues. Reverse transcription of about 500 ng total RNA with a constant-region primer produced TCR beta cDNA. Researchers made the TCR beta libraries by running three nested multiplex PCR rounds with slightly modified ARM-PCR. Researchers ran the first two PCR rounds for ten to eleven cycles each with TRBV1-TRBV30 forward primers and a C-beta reverse primer. TCRdb reprocessed the multiplex PCR reads via MiXCR and lists one record per CDR3 protein. The sample lists tens of thousands of distinct CDR3 sequences; 65% to 80% were seen once.

Sequenced sample: liver tumor tissue from sampling region 2. Subset of the sample: tumor region T2, inferior pole. The rearrangement links TRBV6-5 to TRBJ2-5; D ambiguous. This clonotype originated in a man between 35 and 55 years old with primary liver carcinoma and hepatitis B virus infection. The CDR3 loop is CAKPARRPLQETQYF. The CDR3 nucleotides are TGTGCCAAACCCGCGAGACGTCCGCTCCAAGAGACCCAGTACTTC.